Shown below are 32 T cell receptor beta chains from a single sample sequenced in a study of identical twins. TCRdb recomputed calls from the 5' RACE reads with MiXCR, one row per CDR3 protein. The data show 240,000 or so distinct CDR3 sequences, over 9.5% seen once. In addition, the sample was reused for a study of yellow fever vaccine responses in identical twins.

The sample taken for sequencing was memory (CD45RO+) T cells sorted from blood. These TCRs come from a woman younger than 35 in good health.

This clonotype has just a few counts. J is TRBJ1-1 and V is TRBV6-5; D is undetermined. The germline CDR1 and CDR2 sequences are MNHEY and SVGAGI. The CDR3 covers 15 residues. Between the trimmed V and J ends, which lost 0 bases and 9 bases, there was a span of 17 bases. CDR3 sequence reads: CASSYSIEGWGKAFF. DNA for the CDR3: TGTGCCAGCAGTTACTCGATTGAGGGTTGGGGTAAAGCTTTCTTT.

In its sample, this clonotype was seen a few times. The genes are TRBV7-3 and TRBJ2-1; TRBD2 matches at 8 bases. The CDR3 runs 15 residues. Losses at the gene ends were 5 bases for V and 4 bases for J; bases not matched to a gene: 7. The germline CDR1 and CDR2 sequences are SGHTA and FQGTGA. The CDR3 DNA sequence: TGTGCCAGCAGCATGCAGCGGGGGCGATACAATGAGCAGTTCTTC. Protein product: CASSMQRGRYNEQFF.

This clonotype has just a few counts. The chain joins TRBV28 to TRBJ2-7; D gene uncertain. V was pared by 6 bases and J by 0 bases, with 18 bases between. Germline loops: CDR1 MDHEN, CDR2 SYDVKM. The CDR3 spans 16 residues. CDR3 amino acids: CASRTDALGYSYEQYF. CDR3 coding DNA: TGTGCCAGCAGAACAGATGCGCTTGGCTACTCCTACGAGCAGTACTTC.

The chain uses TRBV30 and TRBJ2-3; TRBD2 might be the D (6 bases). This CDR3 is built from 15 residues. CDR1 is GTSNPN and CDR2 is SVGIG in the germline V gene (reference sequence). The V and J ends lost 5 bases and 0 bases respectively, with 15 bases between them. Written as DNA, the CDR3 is TGTGCCTGGTTGCCCATGGGACTTAGCACAGATACGCAGTATTTT. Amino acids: CAWLPMGLSTDTQYF.

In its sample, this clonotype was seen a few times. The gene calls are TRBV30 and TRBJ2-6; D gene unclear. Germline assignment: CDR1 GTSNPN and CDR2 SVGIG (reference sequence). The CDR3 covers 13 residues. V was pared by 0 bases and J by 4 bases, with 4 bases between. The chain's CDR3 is CAWSVRGANVLTF. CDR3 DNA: TGTGCCTGGAGTGTAAGAGGGGCCAACGTCCTGACTTTC.

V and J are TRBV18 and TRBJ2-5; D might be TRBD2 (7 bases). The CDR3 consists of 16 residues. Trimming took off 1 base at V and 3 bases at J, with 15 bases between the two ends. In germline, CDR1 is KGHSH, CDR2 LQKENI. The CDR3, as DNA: TGTGCCAGCTCACCACGCGGGGGCTTTACAGAAGAGACCCAGTACTTC. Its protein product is CASSPRGGFTEETQYF.

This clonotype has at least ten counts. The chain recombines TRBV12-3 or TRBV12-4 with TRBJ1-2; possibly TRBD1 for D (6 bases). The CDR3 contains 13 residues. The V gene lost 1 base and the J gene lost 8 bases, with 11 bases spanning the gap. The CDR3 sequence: CASSLGTVKGYTF. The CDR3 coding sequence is TGTGCCAGCAGTTTAGGGACAGTGAAAGGCTACACCTTC.

The CDR3 nucleotides read TGTGCCAGCAGCCCTACGTTCTCTGCGGGAGAGCAGTACTTC. This translates into CASSPTFSAGEQYF. The V gene is TRBV3-1, the J gene TRBJ2-7; D perhaps matches TRBD2 (6 bases). Germline CDR1 LGHDT, CDR2 YNNKEL (reference sequence). The V and J ends lost 4 bases and 7 bases respectively, with 17 bases between them. The CDR3 totals 14 residues.

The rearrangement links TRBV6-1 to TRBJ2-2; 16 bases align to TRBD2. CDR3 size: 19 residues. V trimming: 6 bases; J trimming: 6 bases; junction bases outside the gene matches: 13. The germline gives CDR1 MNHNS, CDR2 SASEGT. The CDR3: CASSPMGGLAGGPSGELFF. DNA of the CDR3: TGTGCCAGCAGCCCCATGGGGGGACTAGCGGGAGGGCCTTCCGGGGAGCTGTTTTTT.

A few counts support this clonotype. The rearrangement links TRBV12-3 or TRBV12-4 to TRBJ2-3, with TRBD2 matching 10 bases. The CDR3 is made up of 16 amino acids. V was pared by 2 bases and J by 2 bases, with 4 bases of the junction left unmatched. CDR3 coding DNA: TGTGCCAGCAGTTTATTAGCGGGGGGATTCACAGATACGCAGTATTTT. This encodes CASSLLAGGFTDTQYF.

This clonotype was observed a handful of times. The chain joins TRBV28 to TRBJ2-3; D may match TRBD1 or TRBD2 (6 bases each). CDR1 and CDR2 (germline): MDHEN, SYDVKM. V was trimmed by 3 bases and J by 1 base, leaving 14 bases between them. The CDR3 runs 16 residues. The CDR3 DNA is TGTGCCAGCAGTTTTTATGGGGGGCGGGGCACAGATACGCAGTATTTT. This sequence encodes CASSFYGGRGTDTQYF.

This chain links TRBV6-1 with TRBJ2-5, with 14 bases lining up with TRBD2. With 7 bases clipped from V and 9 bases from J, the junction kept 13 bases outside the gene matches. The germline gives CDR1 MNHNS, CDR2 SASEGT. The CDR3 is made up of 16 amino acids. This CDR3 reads CASTEPGLAGAPSQYF. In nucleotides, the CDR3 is TGTGCCAGCACCGAACCGGGACTAGCGGGAGCGCCGTCCCAGTACTTC.

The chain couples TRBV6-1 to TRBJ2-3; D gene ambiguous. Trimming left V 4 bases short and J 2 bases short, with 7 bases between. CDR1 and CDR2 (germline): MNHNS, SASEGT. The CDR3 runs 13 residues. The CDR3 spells CASSAVNTDTQYF. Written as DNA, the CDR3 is TGTGCCAGCAGTGCGGTCAACACAGATACGCAGTATTTT.

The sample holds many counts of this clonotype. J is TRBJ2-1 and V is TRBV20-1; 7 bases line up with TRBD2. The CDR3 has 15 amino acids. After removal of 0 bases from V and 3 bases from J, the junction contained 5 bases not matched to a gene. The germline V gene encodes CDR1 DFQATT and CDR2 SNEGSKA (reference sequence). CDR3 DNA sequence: TGCAGTGCTAGAGATCTCACGGGAGGCTACAATGAGCAGTTCTTC. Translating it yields CSARDLTGGYNEQFF.

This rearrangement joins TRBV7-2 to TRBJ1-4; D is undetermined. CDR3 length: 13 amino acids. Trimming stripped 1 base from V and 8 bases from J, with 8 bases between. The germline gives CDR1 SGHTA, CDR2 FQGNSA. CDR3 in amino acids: CASSLVSGEKLFF. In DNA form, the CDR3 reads TGTGCCAGCAGCTTAGTTAGTGGGGAAAAACTGTTTTTT.

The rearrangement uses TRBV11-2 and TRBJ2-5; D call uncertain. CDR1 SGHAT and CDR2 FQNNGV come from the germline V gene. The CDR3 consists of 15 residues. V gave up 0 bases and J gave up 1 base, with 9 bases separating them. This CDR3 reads CASSLEVLPQETQYF. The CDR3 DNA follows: TGTGCCAGCAGCTTAGAGGTTCTGCCCCAAGAGACCCAGTACTTC.

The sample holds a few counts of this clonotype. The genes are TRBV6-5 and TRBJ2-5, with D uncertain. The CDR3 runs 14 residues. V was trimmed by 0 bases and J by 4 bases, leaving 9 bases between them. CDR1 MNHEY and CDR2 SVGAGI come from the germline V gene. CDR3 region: CASSYSMGRETQYF. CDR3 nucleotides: TGTGCCAGCAGTTACTCGATGGGAAGAGAGACCCAGTACTTC.

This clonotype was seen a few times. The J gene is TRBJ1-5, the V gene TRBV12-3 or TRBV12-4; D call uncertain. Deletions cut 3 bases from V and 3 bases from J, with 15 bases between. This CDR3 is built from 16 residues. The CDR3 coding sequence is TGTGCCAGCAGTTTTTTCGGGGTAAGGGACAATCAGCCCCAGCATTTT. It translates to CASSFFGVRDNQPQHF.

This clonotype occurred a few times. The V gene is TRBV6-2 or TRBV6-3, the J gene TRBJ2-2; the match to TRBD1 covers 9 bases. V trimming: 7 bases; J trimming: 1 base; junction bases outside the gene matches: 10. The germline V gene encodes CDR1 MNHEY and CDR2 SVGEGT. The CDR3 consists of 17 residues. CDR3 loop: CASTYIPGQGNTGELFF. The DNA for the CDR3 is TGTGCCAGCACTTATATCCCGGGACAGGGGAACACCGGGGAGCTGTTTTTT.

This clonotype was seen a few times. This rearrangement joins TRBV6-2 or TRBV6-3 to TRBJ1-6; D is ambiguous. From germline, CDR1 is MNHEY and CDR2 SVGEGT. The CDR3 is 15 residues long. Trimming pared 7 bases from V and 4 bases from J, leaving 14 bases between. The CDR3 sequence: CASTQVWGYNSPLHF. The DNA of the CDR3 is TGTGCCAGCACCCAGGTTTGGGGTTATAATTCACCCCTCCACTTT.

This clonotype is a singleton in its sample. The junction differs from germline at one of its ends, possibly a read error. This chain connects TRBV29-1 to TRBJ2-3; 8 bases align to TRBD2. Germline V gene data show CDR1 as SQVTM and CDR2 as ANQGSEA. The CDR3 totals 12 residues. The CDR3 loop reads CSSGLDADMQYF. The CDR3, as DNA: TGCAGCTCGGGACTAGACGCAGATATGCAGTATTTT.

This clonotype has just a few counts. The CDR3 is CASSGRGGDTDTQYF. The CDR3 DNA reads TGTGCCAGCAGCGGGAGGGGTGGCGACACAGATACGCAGTATTTT. The rearrangement uses TRBV7-2 and TRBJ2-3, with 7 bases lining up with TRBD2. Germline trimming cut 5 bases from V and 2 bases from J; bases unmatched to any gene: 7. The CDR3 covers 15 residues. Germline V gene data show CDR1 as SGHTA and CDR2 as FQGNSA.

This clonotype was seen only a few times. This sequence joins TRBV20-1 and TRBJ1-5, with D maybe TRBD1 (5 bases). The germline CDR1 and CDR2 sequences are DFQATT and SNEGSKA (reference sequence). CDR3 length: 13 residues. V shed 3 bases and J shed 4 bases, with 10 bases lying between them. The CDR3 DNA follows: TGCAGTGCTAGTGGGGGAGATAATCAGCCCCAGCATTTT. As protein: CSASGGDNQPQHF.

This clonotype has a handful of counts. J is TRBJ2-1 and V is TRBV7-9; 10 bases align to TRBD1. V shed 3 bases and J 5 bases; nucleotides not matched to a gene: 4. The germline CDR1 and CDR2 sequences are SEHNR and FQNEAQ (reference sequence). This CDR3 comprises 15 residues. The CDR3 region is CASSFGTGVNNEQFF. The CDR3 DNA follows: TGTGCCAGCAGCTTCGGGACAGGGGTCAACAATGAGCAGTTCTTC.

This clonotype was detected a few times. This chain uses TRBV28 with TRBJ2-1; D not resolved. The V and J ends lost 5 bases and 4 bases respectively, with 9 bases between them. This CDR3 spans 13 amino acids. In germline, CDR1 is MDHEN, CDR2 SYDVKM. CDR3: CASSPTDYNEQFF. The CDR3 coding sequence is TGTGCCAGCAGTCCTACAGATTACAATGAGCAGTTCTTC.

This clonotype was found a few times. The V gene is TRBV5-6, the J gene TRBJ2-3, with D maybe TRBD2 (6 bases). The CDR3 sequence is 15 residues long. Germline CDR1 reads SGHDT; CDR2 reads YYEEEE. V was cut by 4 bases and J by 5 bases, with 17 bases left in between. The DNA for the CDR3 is TGTGCCAGCAGCCGCCGGGAGAAGGTAGTAGATACGCAGTATTTT. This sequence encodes CASSRREKVVDTQYF.

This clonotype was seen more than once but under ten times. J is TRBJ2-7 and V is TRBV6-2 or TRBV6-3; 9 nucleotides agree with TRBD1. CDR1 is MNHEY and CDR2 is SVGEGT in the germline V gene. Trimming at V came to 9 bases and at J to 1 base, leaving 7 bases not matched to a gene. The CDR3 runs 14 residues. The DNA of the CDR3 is TGTGCCAGTCTTAGGACAGGGGCATCCTACGAGCAGTACTTC. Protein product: CASLRTGASYEQYF.

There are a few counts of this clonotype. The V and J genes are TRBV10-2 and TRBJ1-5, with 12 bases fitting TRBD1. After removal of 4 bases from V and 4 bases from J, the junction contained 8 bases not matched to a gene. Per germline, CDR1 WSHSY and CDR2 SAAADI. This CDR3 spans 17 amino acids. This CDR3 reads CASSGDRGQGKNQPQHF. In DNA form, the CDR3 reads TGCGCCAGCAGTGGGGACAGGGGGCAAGGTAAAAATCAGCCCCAGCATTTT.

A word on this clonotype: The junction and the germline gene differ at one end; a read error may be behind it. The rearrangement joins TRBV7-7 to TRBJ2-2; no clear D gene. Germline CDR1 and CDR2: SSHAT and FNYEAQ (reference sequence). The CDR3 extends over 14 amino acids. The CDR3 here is CASSARPLAGELFF. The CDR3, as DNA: TGTGCTAGCAGCGCGCGTCCGCTAGCCGGGGAGCTGTTTTTT.

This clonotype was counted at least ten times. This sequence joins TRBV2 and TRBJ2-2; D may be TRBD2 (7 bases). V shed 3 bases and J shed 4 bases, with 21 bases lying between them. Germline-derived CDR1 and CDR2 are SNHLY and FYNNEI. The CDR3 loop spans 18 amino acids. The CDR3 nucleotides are TGTGCCAGCAGTGAGACCCGATTAGGGGCGGGGGCCACCGGGGAGCTGTTTTTT. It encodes CASSETRLGAGATGELFF. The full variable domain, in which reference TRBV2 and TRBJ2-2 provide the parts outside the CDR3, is EPEVTQTPSHQVTQMGQEVILRCVPISNHLYFYWYRQILGQKVEFLVSFYNNEISEKSEIFDDQFSVERPDGSNFTLKIRSTKLEDSAMYFCASSETRLGAGATGELFFGEGSRLTVL.

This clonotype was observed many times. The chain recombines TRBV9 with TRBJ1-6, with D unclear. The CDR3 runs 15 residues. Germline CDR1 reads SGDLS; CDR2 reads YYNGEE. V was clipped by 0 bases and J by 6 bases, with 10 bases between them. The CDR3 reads CASSVVGDFNSPLHF. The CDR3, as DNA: TGTGCCAGCAGCGTAGTCGGGGATTTTAATTCACCCCTCCACTTT.

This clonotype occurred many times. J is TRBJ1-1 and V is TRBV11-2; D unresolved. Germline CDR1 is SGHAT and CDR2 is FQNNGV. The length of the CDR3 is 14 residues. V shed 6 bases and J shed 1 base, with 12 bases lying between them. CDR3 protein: CASSLSGGNTEAFF. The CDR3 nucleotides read TGTGCCAGCAGTTTGTCGGGTGGGAACACTGAAGCTTTCTTT. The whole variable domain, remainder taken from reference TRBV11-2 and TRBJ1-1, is EAGVAQSPRYKIIEKRQSVAFWCNPISGHATLYWYQQILGQGPKLLIQFQNNGVVDDSQLPKDRFSAERLKGVDSTLKIQPAKLEDSAVYLCASSLSGGNTEAFFGQGTRLTVV.